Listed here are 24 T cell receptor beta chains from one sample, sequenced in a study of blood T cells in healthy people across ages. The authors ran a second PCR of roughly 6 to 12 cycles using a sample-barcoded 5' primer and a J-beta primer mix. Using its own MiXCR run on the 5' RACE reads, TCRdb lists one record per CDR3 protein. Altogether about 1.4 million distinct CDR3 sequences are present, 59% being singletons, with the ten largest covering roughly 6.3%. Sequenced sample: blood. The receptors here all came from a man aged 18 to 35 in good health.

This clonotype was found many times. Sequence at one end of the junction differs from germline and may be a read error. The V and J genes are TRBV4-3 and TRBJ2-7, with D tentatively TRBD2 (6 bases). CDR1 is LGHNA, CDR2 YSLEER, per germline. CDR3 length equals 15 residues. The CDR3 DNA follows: TGTGCCAGCAGCCAGGCGAGCGGAGGGGCCTACGAGCAGTACTTC. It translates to CASSQASGGAYEQYF.

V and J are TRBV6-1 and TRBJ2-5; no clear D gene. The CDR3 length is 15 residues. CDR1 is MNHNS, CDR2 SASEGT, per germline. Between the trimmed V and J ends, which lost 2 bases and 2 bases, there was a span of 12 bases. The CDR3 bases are TGTGCCAGCAGTGAAAGGCTGGTGGGGCAAGAGACCCAGTACTTC. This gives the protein CASSERLVGQETQYF.

CDR3 residues: CASSPGSRGFMNTEAFF. The CDR3, as DNA: TGTGCCAGCAGTCCTGGGTCGCGGGGTTTTATGAACACTGAAGCTTTCTTT. The genes are TRBV12-3 or TRBV12-4 and TRBJ1-1, with D unresolved. The V gene lost 5 bases and the J gene lost 0 bases, with 19 bases spanning the gap. The CDR3 runs to 17 residues.

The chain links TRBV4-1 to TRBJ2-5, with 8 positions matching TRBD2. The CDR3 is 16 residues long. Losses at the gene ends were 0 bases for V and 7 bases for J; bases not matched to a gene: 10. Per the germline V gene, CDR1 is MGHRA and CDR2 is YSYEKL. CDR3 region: CASSQETGLVVTTQYF. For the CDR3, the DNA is TGCGCCAGCAGCCAAGAAACGGGACTAGTGGTTACGACCCAGTACTTC.

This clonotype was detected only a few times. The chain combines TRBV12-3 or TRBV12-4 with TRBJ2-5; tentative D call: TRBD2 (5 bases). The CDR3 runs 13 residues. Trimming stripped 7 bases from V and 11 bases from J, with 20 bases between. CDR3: CASNRGYNREQYF. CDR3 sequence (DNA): TGTGCCAGCAACCGTGGGTACAATAGGGAGCAGTACTTC.

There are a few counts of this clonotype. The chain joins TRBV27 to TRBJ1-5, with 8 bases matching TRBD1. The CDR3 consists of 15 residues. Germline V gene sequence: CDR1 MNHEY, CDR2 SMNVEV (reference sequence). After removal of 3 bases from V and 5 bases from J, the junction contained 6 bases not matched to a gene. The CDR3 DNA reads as TGTGCCAGCAGTTTCCCGGACAGGGTCTATCAGCCCCAGCATTTT. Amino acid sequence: CASSFPDRVYQPQHF.

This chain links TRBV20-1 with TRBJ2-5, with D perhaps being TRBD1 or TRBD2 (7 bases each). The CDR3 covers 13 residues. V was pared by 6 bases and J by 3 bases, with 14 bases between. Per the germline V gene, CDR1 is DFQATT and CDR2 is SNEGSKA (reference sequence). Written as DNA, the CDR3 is TGCAGTGCCCTTCCAGGGGGGGAAGAGACCCAGTACTTC. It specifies CSALPGGEETQYF.

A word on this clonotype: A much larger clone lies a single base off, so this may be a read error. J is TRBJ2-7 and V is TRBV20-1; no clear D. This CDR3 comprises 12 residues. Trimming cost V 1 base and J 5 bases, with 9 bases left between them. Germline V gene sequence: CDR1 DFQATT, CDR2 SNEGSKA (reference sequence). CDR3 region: CSARVPAHEQYF. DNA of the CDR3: TGCAGTGCTAGAGTCCCCGCCCACGAGCAGTACTTC.

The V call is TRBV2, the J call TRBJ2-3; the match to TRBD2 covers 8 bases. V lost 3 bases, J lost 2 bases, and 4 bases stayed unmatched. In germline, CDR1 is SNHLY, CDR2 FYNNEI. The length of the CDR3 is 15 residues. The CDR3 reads CASSDGGETTDTQYF. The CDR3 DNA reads TGTGCCAGCAGTGACGGGGGGGAAACCACAGATACGCAGTATTTT.

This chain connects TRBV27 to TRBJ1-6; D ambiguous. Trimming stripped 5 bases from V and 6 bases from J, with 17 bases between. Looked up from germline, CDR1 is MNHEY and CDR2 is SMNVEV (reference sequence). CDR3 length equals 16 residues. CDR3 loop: CASSGNRATVNSPLHF. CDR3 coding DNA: TGTGCCAGCAGTGGCAACCGGGCAACAGTTAATTCACCCCTCCACTTT.

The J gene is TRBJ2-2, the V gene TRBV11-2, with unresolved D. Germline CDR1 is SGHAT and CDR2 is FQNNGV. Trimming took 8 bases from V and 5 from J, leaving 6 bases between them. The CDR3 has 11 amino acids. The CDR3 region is CASGRTGELFF. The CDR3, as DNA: TGTGCCAGCGGCCGGACCGGGGAGCTGTTTTTT.

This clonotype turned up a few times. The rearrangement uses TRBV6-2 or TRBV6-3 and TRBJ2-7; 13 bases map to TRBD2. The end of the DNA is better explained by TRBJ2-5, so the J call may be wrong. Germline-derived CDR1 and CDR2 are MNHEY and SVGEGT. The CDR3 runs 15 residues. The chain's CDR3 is CASSPRLAGGVTQYF. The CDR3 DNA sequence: TGTGCCAGCAGCCCCAGACTAGCGGGAGGCGTGACCCAGTACTTC.

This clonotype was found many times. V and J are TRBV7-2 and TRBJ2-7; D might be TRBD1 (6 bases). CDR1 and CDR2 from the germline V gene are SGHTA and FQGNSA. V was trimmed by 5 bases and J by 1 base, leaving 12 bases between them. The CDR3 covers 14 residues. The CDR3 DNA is TGTGCCAGCAGCCAACAGGGCTCATCCTACGAGCAGTACTTC. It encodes CASSQQGSSYEQYF.

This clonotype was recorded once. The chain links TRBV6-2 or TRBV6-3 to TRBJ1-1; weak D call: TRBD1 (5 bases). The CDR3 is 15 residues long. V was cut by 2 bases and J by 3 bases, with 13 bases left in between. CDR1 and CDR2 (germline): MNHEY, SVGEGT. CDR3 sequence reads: CASSYRGTFDTEAFF. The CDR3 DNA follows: TGTGCCAGCAGTTACCGCGGGACCTTTGACACTGAAGCTTTCTTT.

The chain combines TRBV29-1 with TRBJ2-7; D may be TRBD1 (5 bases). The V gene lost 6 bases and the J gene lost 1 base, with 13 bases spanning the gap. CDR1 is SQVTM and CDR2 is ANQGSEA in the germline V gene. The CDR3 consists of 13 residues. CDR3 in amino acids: CSVGGAESYEQYF. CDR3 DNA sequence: TGCAGCGTGGGTGGGGCGGAGTCCTACGAGCAGTACTTC.

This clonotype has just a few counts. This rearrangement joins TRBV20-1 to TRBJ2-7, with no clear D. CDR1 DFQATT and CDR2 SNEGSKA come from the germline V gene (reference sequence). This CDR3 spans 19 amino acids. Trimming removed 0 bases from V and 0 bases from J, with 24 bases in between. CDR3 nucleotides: TGCAGTGCTAGAGATTATGCGGACGAGTCAAATTCCCTCTCCTACGAGCAGTACTTC. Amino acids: CSARDYADESNSLSYEQYF.

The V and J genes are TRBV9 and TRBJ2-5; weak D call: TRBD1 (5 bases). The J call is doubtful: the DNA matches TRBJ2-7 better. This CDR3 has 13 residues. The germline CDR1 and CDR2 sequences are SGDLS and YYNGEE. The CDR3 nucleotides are TGTGCCAGCAGCCCCCAGGGCGTTGTCGAGCAGTACTTC. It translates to CASSPQGVVEQYF.

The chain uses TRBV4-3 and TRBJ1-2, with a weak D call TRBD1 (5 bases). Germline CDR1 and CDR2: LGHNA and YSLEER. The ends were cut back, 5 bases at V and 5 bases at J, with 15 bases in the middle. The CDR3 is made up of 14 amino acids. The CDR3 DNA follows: TGCGCCAGCAGCTCACTCTCGGGGGTATATGGCTACACCTTC. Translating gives CASSSLSGVYGYTF.

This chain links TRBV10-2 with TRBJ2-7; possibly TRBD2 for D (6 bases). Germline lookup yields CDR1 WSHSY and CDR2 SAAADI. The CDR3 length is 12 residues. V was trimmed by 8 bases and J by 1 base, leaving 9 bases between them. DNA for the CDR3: TGCGCCAGCCTTAGCGGTTCCTACGAGCAGTACTTC. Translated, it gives CASLSGSYEQYF.

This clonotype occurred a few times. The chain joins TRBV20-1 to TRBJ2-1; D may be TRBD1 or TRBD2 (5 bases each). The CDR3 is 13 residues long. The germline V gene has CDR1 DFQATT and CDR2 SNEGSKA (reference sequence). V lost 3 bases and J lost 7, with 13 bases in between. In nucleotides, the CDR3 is TGCAGTGCTAGTCGGGGCAGGGAGAATGAGCAGTTCTTC. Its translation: CSASRGRENEQFF.

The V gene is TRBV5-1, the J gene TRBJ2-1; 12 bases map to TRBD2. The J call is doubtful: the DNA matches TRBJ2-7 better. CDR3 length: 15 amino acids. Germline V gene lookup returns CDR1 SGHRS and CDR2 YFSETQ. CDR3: CASSSGLAGYNEQYF. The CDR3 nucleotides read TGCGCCAGCAGCTCGGGACTAGCGGGTTACAATGAGCAGTACTTC.

CDR3 coding DNA: TGTGCCAGCAGCCAAGGGTGGCGGATAACCTACGAGCAGTACTTC. This sequence encodes CASSQGWRITYEQYF. The V call is TRBV3-1, the J call TRBJ2-7, with no clear D. The CDR3 runs 15 residues. Looked up from germline, CDR1 is LGHDT and CDR2 is YNNKEL (reference sequence). V lost 1 base and J lost 2, with 12 bases in between.

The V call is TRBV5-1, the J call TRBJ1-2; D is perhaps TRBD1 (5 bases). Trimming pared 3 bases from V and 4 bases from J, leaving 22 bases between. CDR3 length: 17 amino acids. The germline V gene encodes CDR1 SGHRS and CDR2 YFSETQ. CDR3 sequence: CASSSTTRLQGGYGYTF. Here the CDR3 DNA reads TGCGCCAGCAGCTCGACTACCCGGTTGCAGGGCGGCTATGGCTACACCTTC.

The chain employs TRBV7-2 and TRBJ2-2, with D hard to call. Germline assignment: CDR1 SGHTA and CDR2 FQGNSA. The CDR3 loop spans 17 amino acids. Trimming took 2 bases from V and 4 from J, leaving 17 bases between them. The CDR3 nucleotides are TGTGCCAGCAGCTTATATCAGAGGCAAACCAGCACCGGGGAGCTGTTTTTT. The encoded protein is CASSLYQRQTSTGELFF.